Here is one TCR beta chain with its context. Its specificity is unknown. The source of the sample is a study of T cells expressing NK-cell markers. Background on the study: The authors sequenced eight donors, of whom seven were HCMV-seropositive and one was seronegative. Overall study results and limits: The dominant NKG2C+ clonotypes represented 1.0-7.0% of CD8+ T cells in about six donors. The study did not resolve the HCMV specificity of expanded NKG2C+ T cell clones.

The CDR3 spans 16 residues. Per germline, CDR1 MDHEN and CDR2 SYDVKM. A 5'RACE template switching approach incorporating UMIs was used to make TCR beta cDNA. One entry per CDR3 protein, without DNA, is what TCRdb gives after re-calling the 5' RACE reads. This sample's table reports about 110,000 distinct CDR3 sequences. The origin of this receptor is a woman between 18 and 70 years old in good health. Sample: blood T cells: a sorted CD56 or NKG2C T cell subset, CD4+ or CD8+ T cells, or bulk PBMC T cells (not recorded which). The V call is TRBV28, the J call TRBJ2-3; lacking DNA, the TRBD2 call made by TCRdb goes unchecked. The CDR3 reads CASSLGLVPHTDTQYF. Filled out from reference TRBV28 and TRBJ2-3, the complete variable domain reads DVKVTQSSRYLVKRTGEKVFLECVQDMDHENMFWYRQDPGLGLRLIYFSYDVKMKEKGDIPEGYSVSREKKERFSLILESASTNQTSMYLCASSLGLVPHTDTQYFGPGTRLTVL.